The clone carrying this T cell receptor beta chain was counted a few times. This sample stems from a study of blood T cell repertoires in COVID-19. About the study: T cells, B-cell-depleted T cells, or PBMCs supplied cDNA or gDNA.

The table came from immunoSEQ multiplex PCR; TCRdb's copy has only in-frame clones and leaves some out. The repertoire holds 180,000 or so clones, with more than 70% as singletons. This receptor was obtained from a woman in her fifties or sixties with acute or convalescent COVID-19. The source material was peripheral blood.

This CDR3 reads CAWAPGQGSSSYNSPLHF. CDR3 DNA: TGTGCCTGGGCGCCGGGACAGGGATCGAGCTCCTATAATTCACCCCTCCACTTT. The chain is built from TRBV30 and TRBJ1-6; TRBD1 matches 9 bases. The V gene's germline CDR1 is GTSNPN and CDR2 SVGIG (reference sequence). The V and J ends lost 5 bases and 0 bases, in that order; junction bases with no gene match: 11. This CDR3 contains 18 residues.